Listed here are 10 T cell receptor beta chains from one sample, sequenced in a study of shared clonotypes between healthy human individuals (dated by TCRdb to 2019 to 2021). CD8 naive samples consisted of CD45RO-negative cells that were positively selected for CCR7, yielding a CD45RA+CCR7+ population without TemRA cells. The method was the immunoSEQ multiplex PCR assay. Drawn from immuneACCESS, this table holds only the in-frame rearrangements with V and J called that TCRdb kept. Clones are partly lost; checked studies trace under half to an unresolved V gene and leave the rest unexplained. The table for this sample lists about 680,000 clones; 92% of them were counted only once. The top ten clones comprise more than 20% of the sample. Source material: naive CD8+ T cells sorted from blood. The sample's cell subset or site label, in plain terms: CD45RA+CCR7+. The source of these receptors is a man in his thirties or forties in good health.

J is TRBJ2-6 and V is TRBV27, with 10 bases aligning to TRBD2. Germline assignment: CDR1 MNHEY and CDR2 SMNVEV (reference sequence). V gave up 4 bases and J gave up 2 bases; unmatched junction bases: 2. The CDR3 consists of 16 residues. The CDR3 nucleotides are TGTGCCAGCAGTTACCTAGCGGGAGCTGGGGCCAACGTCCTGACTTTC. Translation gives CASSYLAGAGANVLTF.

The chain couples TRBV11-2 to TRBJ1-2; TRBD1 aligns across 7 bases. The CDR3 length is 13 residues. From germline, CDR1 is SGHAT and CDR2 FQNNGV. V was pared by 0 bases and J by 10 bases, with 5 bases of the junction left unmatched. The CDR3 DNA is TGTGCCAGCAGCTTAGACTTGGGACAGACCTACACCTTC. Translated: CASSLDLGQTYTF.

The rearrangement uses TRBV2 and TRBJ2-3; D may correspond to TRBD1 or TRBD2 (5 bases each). This CDR3 is built from 18 residues. Germline V gene sequence: CDR1 SNHLY, CDR2 FYNNEI. Between the trimmed V and J ends, which lost 2 bases and 0 bases, there was a span of 18 bases. This CDR3 reads CASSEWGRGGLSTDTQYF. The CDR3 DNA follows: TGTGCCAGCAGTGAATGGGGTCGGGGCGGACTTAGCACAGATACGCAGTATTTT. Variable domain in full (rest from reference TRBV2 and TRBJ2-3): EPEVTQTPSHQVTQMGQEVILRCVPISNHLYFYWYRQILGQKVEFLVSFYNNEISEKSEIFDDQFSVERPDGSNFTLKIRSTKLEDSAMYFCASSEWGRGGLSTDTQYFGPGTRLTVL.

In its sample, this clone was seen a few times. The chain carries TRBV6-6 and TRBJ1-1, with D perhaps matching TRBD1 (5 bases). The CDR3 is 16 amino acids. The V gene's germline CDR1 is MNHNY and CDR2 SVGAGI (reference sequence). V lost 10 bases and J 5 bases, leaving 26 bases between the germline ends. For the CDR3, the DNA is TGTGCCACCACAACATTGCGGGGGATTAGCGAGACTGAAGCTTTCTTT. Encoded protein: CATTTLRGISETEAFF.

V and J are TRBV7-2 and TRBJ2-7; D might be TRBD2 (6 bases). This CDR3 spans 15 amino acids. Deletions cut 1 base from V and 4 bases from J, with 14 bases between. Germline V lookup: CDR1 SGHTA, CDR2 FQGNSA. The CDR3 DNA follows: TGTGCCAGCAGCTTAGACGGGACTCGCGTTTACGAGCAGTACTTC. Translation gives CASSLDGTRVYEQYF.

This rearrangement joins TRBV5-1 to TRBJ1-5, with D maybe TRBD1 (5 bases). From germline, CDR1 is SGHRS and CDR2 YFSETQ. Trimming removed 4 bases from V and 0 bases from J, with 11 bases in between. This CDR3 has 15 amino acids. The DNA for the CDR3 is TGCGCCAGCAGCCCAGGGACGAATAGCAATCAGCCCCAGCATTTT. This translates into CASSPGTNSNQPQHF.

The chain has TRBV29-1 and TRBJ2-1; 9 nucleotides line up with TRBD1. The CDR3 length is 14 residues. The trim removed 4 bases at V and 6 bases at J, leaving 7 bases unmatched. The V gene's germline CDR1 is SQVTM and CDR2 ANQGSEA. The CDR3 nucleotides read TGCAGCGTTGGACAGGGGGGTTTGAGCAATGAGCAGTTCTTC. Encoded protein: CSVGQGGLSNEQFF.

The chain links TRBV11-2 to TRBJ2-1; D possibly corresponds to TRBD2 (6 bases). The V end lost 1 base, the J end lost 7 bases, and 11 bases lay between the germline ends. The CDR3 is 14 residues long. The germline CDR1 and CDR2 sequences are SGHAT and FQNNGV. CDR3 protein: CASSLVNGRNEQFF. The CDR3 bases are TGTGCCAGCAGCTTAGTAAACGGGAGAAATGAGCAGTTCTTC.

This rearrangement joins TRBV27 to TRBJ2-7; the D is unclear. The germline gives CDR1 MNHEY, CDR2 SMNVEV (reference sequence). The CDR3 extends over 14 amino acids. Trimming cost V 4 bases and J 3 bases, with 13 bases left between them. This chain's CDR3 is CASSSSLVHYEQYF. DNA of the CDR3: TGTGCCAGCAGTTCATCCCTAGTACACTACGAGCAGTACTTC.

This chain links TRBV5-8 with TRBJ2-7; 8 bases line up with TRBD2. Germline V gene sequence: CDR1 SGHTS, CDR2 YDEGEE. The CDR3 loop spans 15 amino acids. Trimming took 1 base from V and 0 from J; bases not matched to a gene: 3. The CDR3 sequence: CASSLRLAGSYEQYF. The DNA for the CDR3 is TGTGCCAGCAGCTTGCGCCTAGCGGGCTCCTACGAGCAGTACTTC.